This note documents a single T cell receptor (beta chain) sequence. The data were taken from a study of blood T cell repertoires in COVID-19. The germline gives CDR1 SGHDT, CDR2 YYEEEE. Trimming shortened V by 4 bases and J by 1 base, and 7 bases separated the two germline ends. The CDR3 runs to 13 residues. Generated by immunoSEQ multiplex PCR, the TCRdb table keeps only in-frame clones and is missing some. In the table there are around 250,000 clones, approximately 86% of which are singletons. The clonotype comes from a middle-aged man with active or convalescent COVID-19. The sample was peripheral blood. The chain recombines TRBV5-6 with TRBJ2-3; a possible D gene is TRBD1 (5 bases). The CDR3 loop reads CASSLGGTDTQYF. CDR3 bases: TGTGCCAGCAGCCTAGGGGGCACAGATACGCAGTATTTT. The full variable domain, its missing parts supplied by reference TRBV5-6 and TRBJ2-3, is DAGVTQSPTHLIKTRGQQVTLRCSPKSGHDTVSWYQQALGQGPQFIFQYYEEEERQRGNFPDRFSGHQFPNYSSELNVNALLLGDSALYLCASSLGGTDTQYFGPGTRLTVL.